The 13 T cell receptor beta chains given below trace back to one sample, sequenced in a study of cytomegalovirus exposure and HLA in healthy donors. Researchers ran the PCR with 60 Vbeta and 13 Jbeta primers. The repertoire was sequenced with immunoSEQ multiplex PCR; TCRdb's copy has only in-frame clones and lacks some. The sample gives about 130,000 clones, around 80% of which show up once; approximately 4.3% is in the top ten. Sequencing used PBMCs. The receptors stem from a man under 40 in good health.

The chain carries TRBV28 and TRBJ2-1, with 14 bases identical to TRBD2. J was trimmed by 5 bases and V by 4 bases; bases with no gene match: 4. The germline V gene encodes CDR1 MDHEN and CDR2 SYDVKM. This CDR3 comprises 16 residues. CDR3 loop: CASSSLGLAGDNEQFF. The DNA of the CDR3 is TGTGCCAGCAGTTCTCTGGGACTAGCGGGAGACAATGAGCAGTTCTTC. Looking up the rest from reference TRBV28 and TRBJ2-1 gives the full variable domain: DVKVTQSSRYLVKRTGEKVFLECVQDMDHENMFWYRQDPGLGLRLIYFSYDVKMKEKGDIPEGYSVSREKKERFSLILESASTNQTSMYLCASSSLGLAGDNEQFFGPGTRLTVL.

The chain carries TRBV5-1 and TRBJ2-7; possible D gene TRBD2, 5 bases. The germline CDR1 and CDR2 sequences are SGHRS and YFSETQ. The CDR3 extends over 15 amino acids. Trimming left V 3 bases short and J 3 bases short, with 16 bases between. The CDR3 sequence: CASSWAPGSNYEQYF. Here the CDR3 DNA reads TGCGCCAGCAGCTGGGCCCCGGGGTCAAACTACGAGCAGTACTTC.

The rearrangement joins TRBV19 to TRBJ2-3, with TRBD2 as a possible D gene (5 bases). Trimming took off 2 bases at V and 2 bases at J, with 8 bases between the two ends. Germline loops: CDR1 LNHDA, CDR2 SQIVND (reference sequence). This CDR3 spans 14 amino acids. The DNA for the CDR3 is TGTGCCAGTAGTATACTCGGGGTCACAGATACGCAGTATTTT. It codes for CASSILGVTDTQYF. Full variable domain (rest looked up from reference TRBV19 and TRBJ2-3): DGGITQSPKYLFRKEGQNVTLSCEQNLNHDAMYWYRQDPGQGLRLIYYSQIVNDFQKGDIAEGYSVSREKKESFPLTVTSAQKNPTAFYLCASSILGVTDTQYFGPGTRLTVL.

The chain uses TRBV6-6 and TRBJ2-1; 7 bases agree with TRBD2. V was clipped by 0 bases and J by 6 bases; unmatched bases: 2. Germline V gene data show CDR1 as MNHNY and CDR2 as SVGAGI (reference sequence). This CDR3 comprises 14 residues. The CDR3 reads CASSYSASGNEQFF. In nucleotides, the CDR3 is TGTGCCAGCAGTTACTCAGCTAGCGGCAATGAGCAGTTCTTC.

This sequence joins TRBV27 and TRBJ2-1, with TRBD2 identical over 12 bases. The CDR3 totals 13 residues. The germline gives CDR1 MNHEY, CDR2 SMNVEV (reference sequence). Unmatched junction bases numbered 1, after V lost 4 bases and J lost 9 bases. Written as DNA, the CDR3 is TGTGCCAGCAGTTCACTAGCGGGAGGTGAGCAGTTCTTC. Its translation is CASSSLAGGEQFF.

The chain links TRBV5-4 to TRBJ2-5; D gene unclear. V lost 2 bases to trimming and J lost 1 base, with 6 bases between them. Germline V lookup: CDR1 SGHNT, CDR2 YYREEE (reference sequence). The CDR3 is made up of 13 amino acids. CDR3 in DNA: TGTGCCAGCAGCTTAGGAGCCCAAGAGACCCAGTACTTC. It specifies CASSLGAQETQYF. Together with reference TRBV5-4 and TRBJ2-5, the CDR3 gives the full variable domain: ETGVTQSPTHLIKTRGQQVTLRCSSQSGHNTVSWYQQALGQGPQFIFQYYREEENGRGNFPPRFSGLQFPNYSSELNVNALELDDSALYLCASSLGAQETQYFGPGTRLLVL.

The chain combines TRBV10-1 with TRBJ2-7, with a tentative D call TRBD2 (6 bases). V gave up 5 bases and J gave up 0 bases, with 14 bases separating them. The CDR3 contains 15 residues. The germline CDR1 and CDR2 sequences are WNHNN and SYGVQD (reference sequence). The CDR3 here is CASSPSAGSSYEQYF. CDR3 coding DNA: TGCGCCAGCAGTCCGTCAGCGGGCAGCTCCTACGAGCAGTACTTC.

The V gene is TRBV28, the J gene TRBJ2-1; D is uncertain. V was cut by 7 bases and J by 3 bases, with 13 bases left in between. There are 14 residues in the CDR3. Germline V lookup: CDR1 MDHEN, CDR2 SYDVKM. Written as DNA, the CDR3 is TGTGCCAGCACCCCCCGGGTTCTCTACAATGAGCAGTTCTTC. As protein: CASTPRVLYNEQFF. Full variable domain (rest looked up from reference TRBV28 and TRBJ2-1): DVKVTQSSRYLVKRTGEKVFLECVQDMDHENMFWYRQDPGLGLRLIYFSYDVKMKEKGDIPEGYSVSREKKERFSLILESASTNQTSMYLCASTPRVLYNEQFFGPGTRLTVL.

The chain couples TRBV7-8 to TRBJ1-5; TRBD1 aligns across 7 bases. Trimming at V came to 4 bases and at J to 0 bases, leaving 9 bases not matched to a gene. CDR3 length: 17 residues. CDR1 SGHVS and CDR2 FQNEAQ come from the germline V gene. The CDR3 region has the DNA TGTGCCAGCAGCTCCTCCGGGACAGTTTATAGCAATCAGCCCCAGCATTTT. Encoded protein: CASSSSGTVYSNQPQHF.

CDR3: CAWSNPGQDYGYTF. The CDR3 DNA reads as TGTGCCTGGAGTAACCCGGGACAGGACTATGGCTACACCTTC. This chain uses TRBV30 with TRBJ1-2; TRBD1 aligns across 8 bases. Germline CDR1 reads GTSNPN; CDR2 reads SVGIG (reference sequence). J lost 3 bases, V lost 2 bases, and 5 bases had no gene match. The CDR3 is made up of 14 amino acids.

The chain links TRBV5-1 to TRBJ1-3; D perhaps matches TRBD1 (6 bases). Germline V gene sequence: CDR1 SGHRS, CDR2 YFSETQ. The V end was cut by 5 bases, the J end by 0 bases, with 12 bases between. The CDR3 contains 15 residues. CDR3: CASRTGTYSGNTIYF. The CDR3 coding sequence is TGCGCCAGCAGGACCGGGACATACTCTGGAAACACCATATATTTT.

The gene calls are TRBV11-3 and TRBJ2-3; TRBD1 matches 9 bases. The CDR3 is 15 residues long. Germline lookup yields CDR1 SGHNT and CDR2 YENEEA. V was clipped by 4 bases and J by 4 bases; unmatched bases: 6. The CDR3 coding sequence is TGTGCCAGCAGCTCAGGACAGGGGAGCGCAGATACGCAGTATTTT. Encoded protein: CASSSGQGSADTQYF.

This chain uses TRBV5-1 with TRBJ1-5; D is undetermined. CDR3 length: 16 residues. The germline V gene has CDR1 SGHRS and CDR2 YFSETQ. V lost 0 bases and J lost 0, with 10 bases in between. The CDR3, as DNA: TGCGCCAGCAGCTTGGTTCCAGGTAATAGCAATCAGCCCCAGCATTTT. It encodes CASSLVPGNSNQPQHF.